This T cell receptor (beta chain) came from a study of cytomegalovirus exposure and HLA in healthy donors. As to this clone: Its specificity is not known.

Germline CDR1 is SEHNR and CDR2 is FQNEAQ (reference sequence). The CDR3 loop spans 15 amino acids. With 2 bases clipped from V and 5 bases from J, the junction kept 7 bases outside the gene matches. Study conclusions and caveats: CMV serostatus alone was available as immune exposure information.

Primers: 60 Vbeta forward and 13 Jbeta reverse. Authors' methods: Around 9.9 million shared chains were among the 80 million or so unique TCR beta chains that a later analysis counted. The data were produced by immunoSEQ multiplex PCR, yet TCRdb's version contains in-frame clones alone and is incomplete. V and J calls and clone size are those listed in that table; D and trimming were worked out from the DNA. The repertoire consists of 55,000 to 65,000 clones, with around 83% occurring once and the leading ten covering about 1.5%. The study sampled nominally healthy donors, though unrecorded immune exposures were likely.

This receptor was identified in a human donor in good health. Specimen: PBMCs. J is TRBJ2-7 and V is TRBV7-9; TRBD2 aligns across 9 bases. CDR3 sequence: CASSLFAGGPNEQYF. CDR3 DNA sequence: TGTGCCAGCAGCTTATTTGCGGGAGGGCCGAACGAGCAGTACTTC.